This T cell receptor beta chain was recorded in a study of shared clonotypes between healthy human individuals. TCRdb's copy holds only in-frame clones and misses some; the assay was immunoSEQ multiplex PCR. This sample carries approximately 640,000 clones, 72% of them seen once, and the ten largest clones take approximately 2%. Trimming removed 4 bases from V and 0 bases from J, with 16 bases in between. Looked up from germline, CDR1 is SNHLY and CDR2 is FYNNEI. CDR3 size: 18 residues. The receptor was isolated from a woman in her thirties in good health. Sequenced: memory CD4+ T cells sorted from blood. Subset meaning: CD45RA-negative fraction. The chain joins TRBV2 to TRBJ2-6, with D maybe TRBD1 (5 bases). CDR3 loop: CASSGHAGAHSGANVLTF. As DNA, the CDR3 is TGTGCCAGCAGTGGCCACGCTGGGGCCCACTCTGGGGCCAACGTCCTGACTTTC.